These 3 T cell receptor beta chains were all obtained from the same sample, sequenced in a study of T cells after yellow fever vaccination. TCRdb processed the 5' RACE reads anew with MiXCR; each CDR3 protein has one entry. The table has about 550,000 distinct CDR3 sequences, about 19% seen once. The source was PBMCs, collected 15 days after the yellow fever booster vaccination. These receptor sequences come from a man aged 25 to 40 who received the YFV17D yellow fever vaccine.

The chain carries TRBV5-6 and TRBJ2-3; weak D call: TRBD2 (6 bases). The CDR3 length is 15 residues. Per the germline V gene, CDR1 is SGHDT and CDR2 is YYEEEE. The germline V and J ends were trimmed by 6 bases and 0 bases, with 14 bases remaining between them. The CDR3 DNA sequence: TGTGCCAGCACTTCCTGGCGGGGCAGCACAGATACGCAGTATTTT. Translating it yields CASTSWRGSTDTQYF.

This clonotype appeared a few times. The chain combines TRBV29-1 with TRBJ1-1; no definite D call. The CDR3 runs to 13 residues. Germline V gene sequence: CDR1 SQVTM, CDR2 ANQGSEA. The ends were cut back, 6 bases at V and 1 base at J, with 12 bases in the middle. This chain's CDR3 is CSVARRTNTEAFF. The CDR3 nucleotides read TGCAGCGTCGCGAGGAGGACGAACACTGAAGCTTTCTTT.

This chain links TRBV5-1 with TRBJ2-3; 11 bases match TRBD2. Germline V gene sequence: CDR1 SGHRS, CDR2 YFSETQ. With 3 bases clipped from V and 0 bases from J, the junction kept 6 bases outside the gene matches. The CDR3 contains 17 residues. The CDR3 DNA follows: TGCGCCAGCAGCTCGGGACTAGCGGAAACTAGCACAGATACGCAGTATTTT. Amino acid sequence: CASSSGLAETSTDTQYF.